This TCR beta chain was observed in a study of OX40 agonist ivuxolimab in advanced cancers. Background for the entire study: Ivuxolimab was an agonistic, fully human IgG2 monoclonal antibody directed against OX40 (CD134), a costimulatory receptor. Intravenous ivuxolimab was administered to patients every 2 weeks at six dose levels: 0.01, 0.1, 0.3, 1.5, 3 and 10 mg/kg. Among the roughly 50 dose-escalation patients, 19 had hepatocellular carcinoma, roughly 15 melanoma, 9 renal cell carcinoma and 9 head and neck cancer. The dose-escalation cohort was about 86% male with a mean age of approximately 59 years, ranging from roughly 20 to 85. Prior anti-PD-1, anti-PD-L1 or anti-CTLA-4 therapy was permitted, and roughly two fifths of dose-escalation patients had received checkpoint inhibitors. Partial responses occurred in three dose-escalation patients, of whom one had hepatocellular carcinoma and two had cutaneous melanoma. Peripheral TCRbeta sequencing aimed to test whether ivuxolimab altered TCR sequence diversity and caused clonal T-cell expansion. The paper reports the monotherapy dose-escalation portion (N of about 50 patients) of the phase I ivuxolimab trial.

V sheds 2 bases and J sheds 3 bases, leaving 17 bases between their ends. The CDR3, from cysteine to phenylalanine, totals 15 residues. CDR3 DNA only is kept here, 45 bases in frame from base 1. Taken from the germline V gene (reference sequence), the CDR1 and CDR2 loops are GTSNPN and SVGIG. What the authors observed across the whole study: Which antigens the clonally expanded peripheral T cells were specific for was not determined. After ivuxolimab, CD8+ T cells had more expanded clones than CD4+ T cells on average. In the 0.1-3.0 mg/kg groups, partial responders were among the patients with the lowest normalized peripheral clonal expansion, particularly in CD8+ T cells. Low levels of normalized T-cell clonal expansion were also seen in some patients who did not respond. At doses from 0.1 to 3.0 mg/kg, clonal expansion was seen in both CD4+ and CD8+ blood T cells between baseline and week 6.

Genomic DNA was extracted from sorted cells for sequencing of the TCRbeta CDR3 region. The immunoSEQ Assay was used to sequence the TCRbeta CDR3 regions. TCRdb re-hosts the immuneACCESS table, in-frame sequences only. Its copies lack some clones; in the studies checked, an unresolved V gene accounts for under half of them, and the cause for the rest is not known. For this sample the table gives approximately 79,000 clones, of which over 70% were detected only once. Nearly 0.55% of the sample is held by the ten biggest clonotypes. Patients with a history of autoimmune disease or receiving systemic immunosuppression were excluded from the trial. In every dose cohort, peripheral blood was drawn for TCR sequencing at baseline, cycle 4 day 1, and cycle 7 day 1. Samples were obtained from an open-label, multicenter, first-in-human phase I dose-escalation trial of ivuxolimab. Adults with locally advanced or metastatic melanoma, renal cell, hepatocellular, or head and neck squamous cell carcinoma were enrolled in the trial. Before TCR sequencing, CD4+ and CD8+ T cells were separately sorted from peripheral blood.

This clone has only a few counts. The antigen it recognizes is unknown. Base qualities are not recorded, but no much larger clone differs from it by a single base. The starting material was CD4+ or CD8+ T cells sorted from blood, obtained in a trial of the OX40 agonist ivuxolimab. The sequence was obtained from an adult with an advanced solid tumor such as melanoma, head and neck, liver or kidney cancer. Recombination connected TRBV30 to TRBJ2-7; the D gene is perhaps TRBD1, from 6 matching bases. This receptor has the CDR3 CAWSSWGPKIYEQYF. The nucleotide sequence reads as follows: TGTGCCTGGAGTTCGTGGGGGCCTAAGATCTACGAGCAGTACTTC.